Listed here is a single T cell receptor beta chain. Original data processing: Estimated nucleated cell counts came from reference gene primer amplification. TCRdb keeps only in-frame clones here, not all; method: immunoSEQ multiplex PCR. The V and J calls and clone size are taken from that table; D and trimming were inferred from the DNA. This sample has about 25,000 clones, with about 89% found just once. The data belong to a study of blood T cell repertoires in COVID-19. Study as a whole: Sites across the United States, Italy and Spain contributed samples from acute and convalescent COVID-19. PBMCs, B-cell-depleted T cells, or T cells provided the cDNA or gDNA that made up the material.

V dropped 7 bases and J dropped 4 bases, with 17 bases sitting between them. This CDR3 region has 16 residues. From germline, CDR1 is MDHEN and CDR2 SYDVKM. The gene calls are TRBV28 and TRBJ1-6; D is possibly TRBD1 (5 bases). Sequences were obtained from peripheral blood. The sequence came from a man in his 70s with acute or convalescent COVID-19. The CDR3 nucleotides read TGTGCCAGCACTGATCGTCGCCAGGGATATAATTCACCCCTCCACTTT. Translation: CASTDRRQGYNSPLHF.